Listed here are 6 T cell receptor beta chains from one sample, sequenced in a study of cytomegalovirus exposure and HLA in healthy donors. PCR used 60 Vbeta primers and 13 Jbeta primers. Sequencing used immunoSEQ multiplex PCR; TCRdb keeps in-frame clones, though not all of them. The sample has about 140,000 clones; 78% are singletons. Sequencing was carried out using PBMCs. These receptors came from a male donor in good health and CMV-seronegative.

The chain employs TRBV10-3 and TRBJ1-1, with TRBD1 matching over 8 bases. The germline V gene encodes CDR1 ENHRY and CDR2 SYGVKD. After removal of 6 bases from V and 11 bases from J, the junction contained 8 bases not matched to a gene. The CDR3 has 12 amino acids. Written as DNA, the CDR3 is TGTGCCATCAGCGCCGGACAGGGAACGGCTTTCTTT. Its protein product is CAISAGQGTAFF.

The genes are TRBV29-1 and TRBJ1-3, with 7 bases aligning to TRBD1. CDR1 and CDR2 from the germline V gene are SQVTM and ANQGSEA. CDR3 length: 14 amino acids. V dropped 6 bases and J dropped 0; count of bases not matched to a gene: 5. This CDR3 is CSVEGDSSGNTIYF. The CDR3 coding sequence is TGCAGCGTCGAGGGGGACAGCTCTGGAAACACCATATATTTT.

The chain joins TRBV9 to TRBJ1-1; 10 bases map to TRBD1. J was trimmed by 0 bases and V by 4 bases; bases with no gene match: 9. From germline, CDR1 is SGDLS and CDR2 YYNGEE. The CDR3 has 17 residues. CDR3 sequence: CASSPRTGGFMNTEAFF. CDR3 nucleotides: TGTGCCAGCAGCCCCCGGACAGGGGGTTTTATGAACACTGAAGCTTTCTTT.

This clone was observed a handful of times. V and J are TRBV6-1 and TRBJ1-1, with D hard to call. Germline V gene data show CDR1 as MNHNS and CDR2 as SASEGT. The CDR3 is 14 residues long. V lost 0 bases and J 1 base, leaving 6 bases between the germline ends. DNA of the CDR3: TGTGCCAGCAGTGAAGCGCGAGAGAACACTGAAGCTTTCTTT. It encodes CASSEARENTEAFF.

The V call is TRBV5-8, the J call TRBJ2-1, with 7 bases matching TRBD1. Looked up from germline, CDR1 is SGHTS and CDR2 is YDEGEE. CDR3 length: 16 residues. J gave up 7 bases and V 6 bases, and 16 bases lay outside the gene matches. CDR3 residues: CASTPGMRGLPNEQFF. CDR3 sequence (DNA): TGTGCCAGCACCCCCGGAATGAGGGGGCTTCCGAATGAGCAGTTCTTC.

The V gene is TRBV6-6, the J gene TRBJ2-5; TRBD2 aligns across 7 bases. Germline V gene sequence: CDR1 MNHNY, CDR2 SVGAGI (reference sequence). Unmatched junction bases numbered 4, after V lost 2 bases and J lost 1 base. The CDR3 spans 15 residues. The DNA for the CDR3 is TGTGCCAGCAGTTACGGGTCTAGCGGCCAAGAGACCCAGTACTTC. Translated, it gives CASSYGSSGQETQYF.